Following are 20 T cell receptor beta chains from one sample sequenced in a study of cytomegalovirus exposure and HLA in healthy donors. PCR was performed using 60 Vbeta and 13 Jbeta primers. TCRdb keeps only in-frame clones here, not all; method: immunoSEQ multiplex PCR. The sample includes about 120,000 clones, 81% of them seen just once. Source material: PBMCs. The receptors were sampled from a woman aged 30 to 39 in good health and CMV-seronegative.

This clone was detected once. The J gene is TRBJ2-3, the V gene TRBV7-2, with TRBD1 matching 10 bases. Germline CDR1 reads SGHTA; CDR2 reads FQGNSA. Trimming removed 5 bases from V and 3 bases from J; junction bases left unmatched: 8. The CDR3 spans 16 residues. The CDR3 is CASSLQRQGATDTQYF. Here the CDR3 DNA reads TGTGCCAGCAGCCTCCAAAGACAGGGGGCGACAGATACGCAGTATTTT. The full variable domain, with the rest looked up from reference TRBV7-2 and TRBJ2-3, is GAGVSQSPSNKVTEKGKDVELRCDPISGHTALYWYRQSLGQGLEFLIYFQGNSAPDKSGLPSDRFSAERTGGSVSTLTIQRTQQEDSAVYLCASSLQRQGATDTQYFGPGTRLTVL.

The table lists this clone with a few counts. Sequence at one end of the junction differs from germline and may be a read error. This chain uses TRBV6-4 with TRBJ1-1; 8 bases map to TRBD1. This CDR3 is 17 amino acids long. Germline CDR1 is MRHNA and CDR2 is SNTAGT. CDR3: CATSLGDTGGVNTEAFF. The CDR3 region has the DNA TGTGCCACCAGTCTGGGGGACACAGGGGGTGTGAACACTGAAGCTTTCTTT.

This clone was seen a handful of times. This chain links TRBV5-1 with TRBJ2-3; the match to TRBD2 covers 8 bases. The V gene end was trimmed by 5 bases and the J gene end by 2 bases; junction bases not matched to a gene: 10. The CDR3 is 16 amino acids. The germline V gene has CDR1 SGHRS and CDR2 YFSETQ. The CDR3 sequence is CASSFGLASYTDTQYF. CDR3 sequence (DNA): TGCGCCAGCAGTTTCGGACTAGCCTCTTACACAGATACGCAGTATTTT.

The chain uses TRBV7-8 and TRBJ1-2; no firm D call. This CDR3 region has 13 residues. Germline CDR1 SGHVS, CDR2 FQNEAQ. The V and J ends lost 1 base and 4 bases respectively, with 7 bases between them. The CDR3 spells CASSLGEGYGYTF. The CDR3 DNA reads as TGTGCCAGCAGCTTAGGGGAGGGCTATGGCTACACCTTC.

To note about this clone: One end of the junction is discordant with germline, which a read error may explain. The CDR3 nucleotides are TGTTCCAGCAGCTTTGGGACAGAAGAGGATGACACTGAAGCTTTCTTT. It is translated as CSSSFGTEEDDTEAFF. This chain joins TRBV7-9 and TRBJ1-1; TRBD1 agrees at 7 bases. CDR3 size: 16 residues. Germline CDR1 reads SEHNR; CDR2 reads FQNEAQ (reference sequence).

This clone has just one count. Other DNA sequences from this sample encode an identical CDR3 as well. In DNA form, the CDR3 reads TGTGCCACCAGCAGAGATCCCGGCGGTAGCACAGATACGCAGTATTTT. Translating it yields CATSRDPGGSTDTQYF. The chain has TRBV15 and TRBJ2-3, with D hard to call. This CDR3 contains 16 residues. From germline, CDR1 is LNHNV and CDR2 YYDKDF (reference sequence). V lost 0 bases and J lost 0, with 10 bases in between.

The gene calls are TRBV7-6 and TRBJ2-5, with 11 bases identical to TRBD2. Germline V gene lookup returns CDR1 SGHVS and CDR2 FNYEAQ. V dropped 3 bases and J dropped 5; count of bases not matched to a gene: 11. The CDR3 is 17 residues long. CDR3 nucleotides: TGTGCCAGCAGCTTTGGAGGGACTAGCGGTCTCCGGGAGACCCAGTACTTC. Its translation: CASSFGGTSGLRETQYF.

The rearrangement joins TRBV7-9 to TRBJ2-5; 12 bases align to TRBD2. Germline V gene data show CDR1 as SEHNR and CDR2 as FQNEAQ (reference sequence). The CDR3 has 18 amino acids. The junction had 13 bases not matched to a gene; V was cut back by 5 bases and J by 3 bases. CDR3 DNA: TGTGCCAGCAGCAATAGCGTCGGACTAGCGGGGTTAAAAGAGACCCAGTACTTC. Its translation: CASSNSVGLAGLKETQYF.

This clone turned up a few times. The V and J genes are TRBV6-1 and TRBJ2-7, with TRBD1 matching over 7 bases. The junction had 9 bases not matched to a gene; V was cut back by 2 bases and J by 5 bases. Looked up from germline, CDR1 is MNHNS and CDR2 is SASEGT. This CDR3 spans 15 amino acids. CDR3 nucleotide sequence: TGTGCCAGCAGTGAACGACAGGGAATGACGAACGAGCAGTACTTC. Its protein product is CASSERQGMTNEQYF.

CDR3 in DNA: TGTGCCAGCAGGCTGGGACAGGGGTTTCCCGAGCAGTACTTC. Amino acids: CASRLGQGFPEQYF. The J gene is TRBJ2-7, the V gene TRBV6-5; 10 nucleotides align to TRBD1. The CDR3 has 14 amino acids. Losses at the gene ends were 6 bases for V and 6 bases for J; bases not matched to a gene: 8. CDR1 and CDR2 (germline): MNHEY, SVGAGI.

This clone occurred once. This chain connects TRBV7-2 to TRBJ2-1, with 16 bases fitting TRBD2. The V segment lost 11 bases and the J segment 7 bases; nucleotides outside the gene matches: 14. CDR1 and CDR2 (germline): SGHTA, FQGNSA. The CDR3 runs 17 residues. The CDR3 is CAARTGGTSGRGNEQFF. The CDR3 DNA reads as TGTGCCGCAAGGACAGGGGGGACTAGCGGGAGGGGAAATGAGCAGTTCTTC.

This sequence joins TRBV5-5 and TRBJ2-2; no definite D call. The CDR3 runs 19 residues. The germline gives CDR1 SGHKS, CDR2 YYEKEE (reference sequence). V was cut by 1 base and J by 0 bases, with 19 bases left in between. CDR3 region: CASSLKLVVTGPNTGELFF. As DNA, the CDR3 is TGTGCCAGCAGCTTGAAATTGGTGGTAACGGGTCCGAACACCGGGGAGCTGTTTTTT.

V gene TRBV11-3 combines with J gene TRBJ2-5, with TRBD2 identical over 13 bases. Germline V lookup: CDR1 SGHNT, CDR2 YENEEA. This CDR3 region has 15 residues. V shed 3 bases, J shed 4 bases, and the junction held 2 bases outside the gene matches. Here the CDR3 DNA reads TGTGCCAGCAGCTTGGGACTAGCGGGGCCAGAGACCCAGTACTTC. This codes for CASSLGLAGPETQYF.

The chain couples TRBV13 to TRBJ2-3; 10 nucleotides match TRBD2. The J segment lost 2 bases and the V segment lost 3 bases, leaving 2 bases of the junction unmatched. Per the germline V gene, CDR1 is PRHDT and CDR2 is FYEKMQ (reference sequence). The CDR3 totals 15 residues. The DNA of the CDR3 is TGTGCCAGCAGCTTTAGCGGGGGGACCACAGATACGCAGTATTTT. It encodes CASSFSGGTTDTQYF.

The chain couples TRBV4-1 to TRBJ2-5; 10 bases map to TRBD2. J lost 7 bases, V lost 0 bases, and 8 bases had no gene match. Germline V gene sequence: CDR1 MGHRA, CDR2 YSYEKL. This CDR3 is built from 16 residues. The CDR3 here is CASSQDPLAGVATQYF. The CDR3 DNA follows: TGCGCCAGCAGCCAAGACCCCCTAGCGGGAGTCGCGACCCAGTACTTC.

This clone was seen a single time. J is TRBJ2-1 and V is TRBV19; no clear D gene. CDR3 length: 16 residues. The V and J ends lost 5 bases and 3 bases respectively, with 17 bases between them. Germline V gene sequence: CDR1 LNHDA, CDR2 SQIVND (reference sequence). The CDR3 coding sequence is TGTGCCAGTAGTCACCCGACACCACCAAACTACAATGAGCAGTTCTTC. It translates to CASSHPTPPNYNEQFF.

V usage is TRBV7-9 and J usage is TRBJ2-3, with 8 bases lining up with TRBD1. There are 16 residues in the CDR3. Germline values: CDR1 SEHNR, CDR2 FQNEAQ (reference sequence). J lost 5 bases, V lost 2 bases, and 9 bases had no gene match. The DNA of the CDR3 is TGTGCCAGCAGCTTACAGGGGGCGCGGGGCGTAGATACGCAGTATTTT. Residues: CASSLQGARGVDTQYF.

V usage is TRBV4-1 and J usage is TRBJ2-1; 8 bases align to TRBD2. The length of the CDR3 is 16 residues. CDR1 and CDR2 (germline): MGHRA, YSYEKL. The V and J ends lost 4 bases and 4 bases, in that order; junction bases with no gene match: 9. DNA of the CDR3: TGCGCCAGCAGCCCCCTCGGTCGGGGGGGGTACAATGAGCAGTTCTTC. It yields the protein CASSPLGRGGYNEQFF.

This clone was found once. This chain uses TRBV6-4 with TRBJ2-1; 11 bases match TRBD2. This CDR3 comprises 15 residues. CDR1 is MRHNA and CDR2 is SNTAGT in the germline V gene. With V trimmed by 6 bases and J by 2 bases, 3 bases remained unmatched. The CDR3 protein is CASSIAGGAYNEQFF. In DNA, the CDR3 is TGTGCCAGCAGCATAGCGGGAGGGGCCTACAATGAGCAGTTCTTC.

The chain employs TRBV7-5 and TRBJ2-7; TRBD2, as called in the table, went unchecked against the DNA. TRBV7-5 is termed a pseudogene. This CDR3 is built from 14 residues. The chain's CDR3 is CVRSFAVPPCEQYF. The CDR3 DNA reads TGTGTCAGAAGCTTCGCGGTTCCCCCCTGCGAGCAGTACTTC.